This T cell receptor (beta chain) was identified during a study of Graves' ophthalmopathy and Graves' hyperthyroidism. Overall study results and limits: Ophthalmopathy could be told apart from stable hyperthyroidism by a 13-signature model (approximately 91% sensitivity, 70% to 84% specificity). Most thyroid clonotypes expanded beyond 0.001 frequency were also found in blood.

Amplification of the TCR beta CDR3 regions used RNA transcripts (as template). RT-PCR was first run with HTBI primers, then multiplex PCR in a second round. MiXCR, applied by TCRdb to the multiplex PCR reads, yields one record per CDR3 protein. The data show about 740,000 distinct CDR3 sequences, about 44% seen once. The study enrolled ophthalmopathy donors with moderate-to-severe activity, CAS ≥3, NOSPECS ≥4 and duration under 3 months. Excluded: other autoimmune disease, uncontrolled infection, pregnancy or lactation. V dropped 5 bases and J dropped 4; count of bases not matched to a gene: 9. Germline CDR1 reads SGHTA; CDR2 reads FQGNSA. The CDR3 runs 16 residues. As regards this clonotype: Its antigen is still unknown.

This TCR came from an adult man with Graves' ophthalmopathy. Sequenced input: peripheral blood. This rearrangement joins TRBV7-2 to TRBJ2-7; TRBD1 matches 12 bases. CDR3 DNA: TGTACCAGCAGCCAAGAAGGGACAGGGGGCTTTTACGAGCAGTACTTC. It yields the protein CTSSQEGTGGFYEQYF.